This T cell receptor beta chain was retrieved from a study of T cell responses to AZD1222 COVID-19 vaccine. Study-wide findings and caveats: Spike-wide vaccine-associated CD4 TCRs dominated at 160-218 and 743-854.

The CDR3 has 16 amino acids. Per germline, CDR1 SGHTA and CDR2 FQGNSA. The J segment lost 0 bases and the V segment lost 0 bases, leaving 3 bases of the junction unmatched. Some clones are missing from TCRdb's copy, which holds only in-frame ones; the method was immunoSEQ multiplex PCR. The sample includes about 110,000 clones, around 90% of them seen just once. Regarding this clone: Its antigen is as yet unknown.

This clonotype was sampled from an adult in good health. The chain links TRBV7-2 to TRBJ2-7, with 9 bases identical to TRBD1. Sequencing was performed on peripheral blood, taken on day 0 of MenACWY control vaccination. CDR3 sequence: CASSLAGTGSSYEQYF. DNA of the CDR3: TGTGCCAGCAGCTTAGCCGGGACAGGGAGCTCCTACGAGCAGTACTTC.